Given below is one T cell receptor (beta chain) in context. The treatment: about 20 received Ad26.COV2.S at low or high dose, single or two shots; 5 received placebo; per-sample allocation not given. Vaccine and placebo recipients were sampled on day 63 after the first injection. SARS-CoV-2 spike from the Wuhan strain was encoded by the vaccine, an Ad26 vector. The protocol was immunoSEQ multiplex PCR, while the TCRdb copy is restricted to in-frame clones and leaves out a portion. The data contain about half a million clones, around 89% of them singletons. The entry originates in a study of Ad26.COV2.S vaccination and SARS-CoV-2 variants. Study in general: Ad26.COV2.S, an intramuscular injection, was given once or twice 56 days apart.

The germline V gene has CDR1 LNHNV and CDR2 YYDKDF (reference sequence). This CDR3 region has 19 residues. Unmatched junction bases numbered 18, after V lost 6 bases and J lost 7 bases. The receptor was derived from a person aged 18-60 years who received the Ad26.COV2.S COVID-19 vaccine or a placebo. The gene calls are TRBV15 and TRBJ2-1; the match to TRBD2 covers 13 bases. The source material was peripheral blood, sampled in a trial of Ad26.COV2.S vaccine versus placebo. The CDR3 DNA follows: TGTGCCACCAGTTCCGCGCTGGGGTCAGGACTAGCGGGAGTTAATGAGCAGTTCTTC. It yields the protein CATSSALGSGLAGVNEQFF.